These T cell receptor beta chains were read from a single sample in a study of T-cell memory formation after mild COVID-19. TCRdb independently ran MiXCR on the 5' RACE reads; one entry per CDR3 protein. The sample consists of 90,000 to 120,000 distinct CDR3 sequences, about an eighth of them appearing once. Source material: PBMCs or a T cell subset sorted from them (not recorded which). The receptors derive from a man younger than 30 who had mild COVID-19 (a few samples of this study predate the infection). Cell type and time point are not known. Both conserved end residues are part of each CDR3. The D gene is left open where the match is weak. The size entry is marked missing in some rows and otherwise reads once, few, many or a size class.

few | NA | 15 | TRBJ1-5 | TRBV7-9 | TGTGCCAGCAGTCCCCCGGGGAATAGCAATCAGCCCCAGCATTTT | CASSPPGNSNQPQHF
NA | NA | 14 | TRBJ2-2 | TRBV21-1 | TGTGCCAGCAGCGCAGGGACATCCACCGGGGAGCTGTTTTTT | CASSAGTSTGELFF
NA | NA | 14 | TRBJ2-2 | TRBV6-2/TRBV6-3 | TGTGCCAGCAGTTACGGTAGACACACCGGGGAGCTGTTTTTT | CASSYGRHTGELFF
NA | TRBD1 | 14 | TRBJ1-2 | TRBV19 | TGTGCCAGTAGTATCGGGACAGGGGGTAATGGCTACACCTTC | CASSIGTGGNGYTF
once | TRBD2 | 16 | TRBJ2-3 | TRBV7-9 | TGTGCCAGCAGCTTACCACATAGCGGGGACACAGATACGCAGTATTTT | CASSLPHSGDTDTQYF
NA | TRBD1 | 14 | TRBJ2-1 | TRBV28 | TGTGCCAGCAGTCACCGGGACAGTAACAATGAGCAGTTCTTC | CASSHRDSNNEQFF
few | NA | 12 | TRBJ1-1 | TRBV12-3/TRBV12-4 | TGTGCCAGCAGCAAGGGCGGGGTAGAAGCTTTCTTT | CASSKGGVEAFF
few | NA | 16 | TRBJ2-1 | TRBV4-1 | TGCGCCAGCAGCCAAGGAGAGTTTTATACGTACAATGAGCAGTTCTTC | CASSQGEFYTYNEQFF
NA | NA | 15 | TRBJ2-3 | TRBV5-4 | TGTGCCAGCAGCTTGGTGGCAGGGGCCGCAGATACGCAGTATTTT | CASSLVAGAADTQYF
few | TRBD1 | 15 | TRBJ2-7 | TRBV5-1 | TGCGCCAGCAACCCGGGGACAGGGGCGGCCTACGAGCAGTACTTC | CASNPGTGAAYEQYF
NA | NA | 12 | TRBJ2-5 | TRBV24-1 | TGTGCCACCAGTGTTGCCCGGGAGACCCAGTACTTC | CATSVARETQYF
NA | TRBD1 | 17 | TRBJ2-4 | TRBV6-2/TRBV6-3 | TGTGCCAGCAGTTACGGGATTATACAGGGGGCCCGGGACATTCAGTACTTC | CASSYGIIQGARDIQYF
many | TRBD2 | 14 | TRBJ2-1 | TRBV7-2 | TGTGCCAGCAGCTTCGCGGGGGGGCCGAATGAGCAGTTCTTC | CASSFAGGPNEQFF
few | NA | 13 | TRBJ2-5 | TRBV18 | TGTGCCAGCTCACCGAAGTGGCAAGAGACCCAGTACTTC | CASSPKWQETQYF
NA | TRBD2 | 16 | TRBJ2-3 | TRBV7-3 | TGTGCCAGCAGCCCTGTAGCGGGGGACCCCACAGATACGCAGTATTTT | CASSPVAGDPTDTQYF
NA | TRBD2 | 13 | TRBJ2-1 | TRBV6-5 | TGTGCCAGCAGTTACTCGAGACTAGCGGAGCAGTTCTTC | CASSYSRLAEQFF
few | NA | 14 | TRBJ2-5 | TRBV7-9 | TGTGCCAGCAGCCCTCGCGTGACAGAAGAGACCCAGTACTTC | CASSPRVTEETQYF
NA | NA | 13 | TRBJ2-5 | TRBV29-1 | TGCAGCGTTTATAAGGGGCGACAAGAGACCCAGTACTTC | CSVYKGRQETQYF
NA | NA | 16 | TRBJ2-6 | TRBV11-2 | TGTGCCAGCAGGGATTGGGAATCCTCTGGGGCCAACGTCCTGACTTTC | CASRDWESSGANVLTF
few | NA | 14 | TRBJ2-7 | TRBV7-9 | TGTGCCAGCAGCTTAGAAAGGGGTTCCTACGAGCAGTACTTC | CASSLERGSYEQYF
many | NA | 15 | TRBJ1-2 | TRBV29-1 | TGCAGCGTTGATGACTCGATGGAGGCTCTCTATGGCTACACCTTC | CSVDDSMEALYGYTF
few | TRBD2 | 17 | TRBJ2-5 | TRBV20-1 | TGCAGTGCTAGTGAGACACCTCGGGGGGGGTACCAAGAGACCCAGTACTTC | CSASETPRGGYQETQYF
NA | NA | 14 | TRBJ2-5 | TRBV29-1 | TGCAGCGTTGAAGAAGTGGGATACCAAGAGACCCAGTACTTC | CSVEEVGYQETQYF
NA | TRBD1 | 15 | TRBJ1-1 | TRBV7-9 | TGTGCCAGCAGCTTTGTCGGGACAGGGGAAACTGAAGCTTTCTTT | CASSFVGTGETEAFF
few | NA | 16 | TRBJ2-1 | TRBV7-9 | TGTGCCAGCAGCTCAACTGGTCCAGGCGGCTACAATGAGCAGTTCTTC | CASSSTGPGGYNEQFF
few | NA | 13 | TRBJ2-7 | TRBV5-1 | TGCGCCAGCGCCTCGTTCTCCGGCTACGAGCAGTACTTC | CASASFSGYEQYF
NA | NA | 15 | TRBJ1-3 | TRBV19 | TGTGCCAGTAGTATCACACCACCATCGGGAAACACCATATATTTT | CASSITPPSGNTIYF
few | TRBD1 | 14 | TRBJ1-6 | TRBV6-5 | TGTGCCAGCAGTTATACAGGGGCAAATTCACCCCTCCACTTT | CASSYTGANSPLHF
few | NA | 15 | TRBJ1-4 | TRBV7-9 | TGTGCCAGCAGCCCTCTGGGGGCGCCGGATGAAAAACTGTTTTTT | CASSPLGAPDEKLFF
NA | NA | 12 | TRBJ2-5 | TRBV9 | TGTGCCAGCAGCTTCCGAGGGGAGACCCAGTACTTC | CASSFRGETQYF
few | NA | 11 | TRBJ2-2 | TRBV4-3 | TGCGCCAGCAGCCAAGGCGGGGAGCTGTTTTTT | CASSQGGELFF
NA | TRBD1 | 13 | TRBJ1-2 | TRBV6-6 | TGTGCCAGCAGGGGACAGGGATTAGATGGCTACACCTTC | CASRGQGLDGYTF
many | TRBD2 | 15 | TRBJ2-7 | TRBV4-1 | TGCGCCAGCAGCCTCTCTCACGGGGGGGTCTACGAGCAGTACTTC | CASSLSHGGVYEQYF
few | NA | 13 | TRBJ2-5 | TRBV29-1 | TGCAGCCTGAGAGACGGGAAGACTGGGGCCCAGTACTTC | CSLRDGKTGAQYF
NA | NA | 14 | TRBJ1-6 | TRBV21-1 | TGTGCCAGCAGCCAGGGGTTTAATAATTCACCCCTCCACTTT | CASSQGFNNSPLHF
many | NA | 11 | TRBJ2-7 | TRBV6-5 | TGTGCCAGCAGTTCCCCCTACGAGCAGTACTTC | CASSSPYEQYF
NA | TRBD1 | 16 | TRBJ2-3 | TRBV7-2 | TGTGCCAGCAGCTCCGGGACAGGGATTAGCACAGATACGCAGTATTTT | CASSSGTGISTDTQYF
many | TRBD1 | 18 | TRBJ2-5 | TRBV4-3 | TGCGCCAGCAGCCAAGAAGGGCCCCCGACAGGGGGCTGGGAGACCCAGTACTTC | CASSQEGPPTGGWETQYF